The 15 T cell receptor beta chains below were found in one sample sequenced in a study of Ad26.COV2.S vaccination and SARS-CoV-2 variants. Libraries were prepared by immunoSEQ multiplex PCR; TCRdb keeps only in-frame clonotypes and omits some of them. The sample includes some 290,000 clones, around 85% of them seen just once. This sample's treatment: 15 to 20 received Ad26.COV2.S at low or high dose, single or two shots; about 5 received placebo; per-sample allocation not given. Day 63 after the first injection of vaccine or placebo was the sampling time. The sequencing used peripheral blood, collected in a trial of Ad26.COV2.S vaccine versus placebo. The receptors here all came from a person aged 18 to 59 who received the Ad26.COV2.S COVID-19 vaccine or a placebo.

This clone was observed a few times. V and J are TRBV12-3 or TRBV12-4 and TRBJ2-7; D remains unclear. V lost 3 bases and J lost 5, with 5 bases in between. The CDR3 contains 11 residues. DNA for the CDR3: TGTGCCAGCAGTTTGATGCACGAGCAGTACTTC. Translated: CASSLMHEQYF.

The chain carries TRBV21-1 and TRBJ1-5. TRBV21-1 is labeled a pseudogene. The CDR3 totals 14 residues. Here the CDR3 DNA reads TGTGCCAGCAGCATACGTTATAGCAATCAGCCCCAGCATTTT. Its translation is CASSIRYSNQPQHF.

CDR3 DNA sequence: TGTGCCAGCAGTTACGATCGGGGGGAAAAACTGTTTTTT. Amino acids: CASSYDRGEKLFF. V gene TRBV6-5 combines with J gene TRBJ1-4; possible D gene TRBD1, 5 bases. Trimming left V 2 bases short and J 8 bases short, with 9 bases between. CDR3 length equals 13 residues. CDR1 MNHEY and CDR2 SVGAGI come from the germline V gene.

This clone was detected a few times. V is TRBV9 and J is TRBJ1-2, with a possible D match to TRBD1 (6 bases). The CDR3 runs 18 residues. Trimming shortened V by 0 bases and J by 0 bases, and 18 bases separated the two germline ends. Per germline, CDR1 SGDLS and CDR2 YYNGEE. Here the CDR3 reads CASSVVKDSLFSNYGYTF. CDR3 coding DNA: TGTGCCAGCAGCGTAGTAAAGGACAGCCTTTTTTCTAACTATGGCTACACCTTC.

This clone has just a few counts. The chain's CDR3 is CASSRTGGRNSYNEQFF. The CDR3 coding sequence is TGTGCCAGCAGCCGAACCGGGGGGCGCAACTCCTACAATGAGCAGTTCTTC. The chain combines TRBV14 with TRBJ2-1; D is perhaps TRBD2 (7 bases). Germline V gene lookup returns CDR1 SGHDN and CDR2 FVKESK. CDR3 size: 17 residues. The V end lost 4 bases, the J end lost 0 bases, and 16 bases lay between the germline ends.

The V gene is TRBV6-1, the J gene TRBJ2-7; D may be TRBD2 (5 bases). Per the germline V gene, CDR1 is MNHNS and CDR2 is SASEGT. The CDR3 has 16 residues. V was cut by 2 bases and J by 6 bases, with 20 bases left in between. CDR3 nucleotide sequence: TGTGCCAGCAGTGAACCCCCTCAGCGAGGGCTAGGCGAGCAGTACTTC. It is translated as CASSEPPQRGLGEQYF.

J is TRBJ1-5 and V is TRBV27, with 12 bases matching TRBD1. Germline V gene data show CDR1 as MNHEY and CDR2 as SMNVEV (reference sequence). The CDR3 runs 16 residues. V shed 6 bases and J 1 base; nucleotides not matched to a gene: 4. The CDR3 bases are TGTGCCAGCAGCCTTGGGACAGGGGGCAGCAATCAGCCCCAGCATTTT. Translation gives CASSLGTGGSNQPQHF.

V gene TRBV11-2 combines with J gene TRBJ2-3; 13 nucleotides agree with TRBD2. Germline V gene data show CDR1 as SGHAT and CDR2 as FQNNGV. V dropped 8 bases and J dropped 5; count of bases not matched to a gene: 19. This CDR3 comprises 19 residues. As DNA, the CDR3 is TGTGCCAGCGGAGGGGGCGGACTAGCGGGGGACCCTTGGATAGATACGCAGTATTTT. Amino acid sequence: CASGGGGLAGDPWIDTQYF.

V and J are TRBV6-5 and TRBJ2-7; D unresolved. The CDR3 runs 15 residues. V lost 2 bases, J lost 3 bases, and 14 bases lay in between. Germline-derived CDR1 and CDR2 are MNHEY and SVGAGI. Here the CDR3 reads CASSYGGIWIYEQYF. The CDR3, as DNA: TGTGCCAGCAGTTACGGCGGAATTTGGATCTACGAGCAGTACTTC.

This rearrangement joins TRBV9 to TRBJ1-3; D is possibly TRBD1 (5 bases). The ends were cut back, 0 bases at V and 1 base at J, with 14 bases in the middle. CDR3 length equals 17 residues. CDR1 is SGDLS, CDR2 YYNGEE, per germline. For the CDR3, the DNA is TGTGCCAGCAGCGTAGAACCGGGGGTGGTATCTGGAAACACCATATATTTT. Its translation: CASSVEPGVVSGNTIYF.

V gene TRBV28 combines with J gene TRBJ2-6; tentative D call: TRBD2 (5 bases). The CDR3 consists of 15 residues. The ends were cut back, 1 base at V and 2 bases at J, with 6 bases in the middle. Germline-derived CDR1 and CDR2 are MDHEN and SYDVKM. The CDR3: CASSLYGAGANVLTF. The CDR3 nucleotides read TGTGCCAGCAGTTTATACGGGGCTGGGGCCAACGTCCTGACTTTC. Complete variable domain (other parts from reference TRBV28 and TRBJ2-6): DVKVTQSSRYLVKRTGEKVFLECVQDMDHENMFWYRQDPGLGLRLIYFSYDVKMKEKGDIPEGYSVSREKKERFSLILESASTNQTSMYLCASSLYGAGANVLTFGAGSRLTVL.

J is TRBJ1-2 and V is TRBV2; unclear D gene. V lost 7 bases and J 5 bases, leaving 11 bases between the germline ends. Germline-derived CDR1 and CDR2 are SNHLY and FYNNEI. The CDR3 sequence is 12 residues long. The CDR3 sequence is CASTGPQYGYTF. The DNA of the CDR3 is TGTGCCAGCACAGGACCCCAGTATGGCTACACCTTC.

The V gene is TRBV19, the J gene TRBJ1-5; no firm D call. V was shortened by 4 bases and J by 0 bases, with 7 bases between the two germline ends. This CDR3 comprises 14 residues. Germline assignment: CDR1 LNHDA and CDR2 SQIVND (reference sequence). The CDR3 protein is CASSNLYSNQPQHF. DNA of the CDR3: TGTGCCAGTAGTAACCTTTATAGCAATCAGCCCCAGCATTTT. The complete variable domain, with remaining parts taken from reference TRBV19 and TRBJ1-5, reads DGGITQSPKYLFRKEGQNVTLSCEQNLNHDAMYWYRQDPGQGLRLIYYSQIVNDFQKGDIAEGYSVSREKKESFPLTVTSAQKNPTAFYLCASSNLYSNQPQHFGDGTRLSIL.

This rearrangement joins TRBV15 to TRBJ1-2; D gene ambiguous. This CDR3 is built from 13 residues. Trimming took 0 bases from V and 11 from J, leaving 13 bases between them. Germline CDR1 and CDR2: LNHNV and YYDKDF (reference sequence). CDR3 in amino acids: CATSRDLQLRYTF. In nucleotides, the CDR3 is TGTGCCACCAGCAGAGATTTACAGCTCCGGTACACCTTC.

The V gene is TRBV2, the J gene TRBJ1-4; D is undetermined. The germline V and J ends were trimmed by 8 bases and 8 bases, with 9 bases remaining between them. Germline V gene data show CDR1 as SNHLY and CDR2 as FYNNEI. The CDR3 totals 11 residues. The CDR3 DNA reads TGTGCCAGCTGGGATAGAGAAAAACTGTTTTTT. Translating it yields CASWDREKLFF.